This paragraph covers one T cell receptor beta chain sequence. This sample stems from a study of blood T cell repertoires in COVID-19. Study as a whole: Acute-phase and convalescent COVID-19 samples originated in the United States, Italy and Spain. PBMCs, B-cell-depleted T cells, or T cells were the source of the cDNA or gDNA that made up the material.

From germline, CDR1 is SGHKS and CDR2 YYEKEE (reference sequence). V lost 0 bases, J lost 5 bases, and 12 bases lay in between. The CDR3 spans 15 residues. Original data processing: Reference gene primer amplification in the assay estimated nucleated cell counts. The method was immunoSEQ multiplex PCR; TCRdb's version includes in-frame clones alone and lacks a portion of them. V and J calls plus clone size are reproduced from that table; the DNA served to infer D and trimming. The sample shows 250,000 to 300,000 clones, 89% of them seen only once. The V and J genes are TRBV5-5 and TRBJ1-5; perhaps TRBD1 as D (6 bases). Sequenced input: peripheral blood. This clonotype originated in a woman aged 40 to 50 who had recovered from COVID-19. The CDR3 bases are TGTGCCAGCAGCTTGGTGGACAGAGGGGATCAGCCCCAGCATTTT. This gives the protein CASSLVDRGDQPQHF.